Below are 22 T cell receptor beta chains sequenced from a single sample in a study of radiotherapy plus CTLA-4 blockade in lung cancer. Produced via immunoSEQ multiplex PCR; TCRdb's table is partial and in-frame only. Among about 120,000 clones listed, over 65% were seen once. The source material was peripheral blood, sampled from a patient treated with radiotherapy plus ipilimumab. All receptors come from a human donor with non-small cell lung cancer that progressed on radiotherapy plus ipilimumab. Some clones in this sample may be carry-over from other donors' samples.

The V gene is TRBV5-8, the J gene TRBJ1-6; weak D call: TRBD1 (5 bases). The CDR3 is 14 residues long. Trimming removed 1 base at V and 6 bases at J, with 8 bases between. Looked up from germline, CDR1 is SGHTS and CDR2 is YDEGEE. The CDR3 region has the DNA TGTGCCAGCAGCTTGCTGGGGCCTAATTCACCCCTCCACTTT. This translates into CASSLLGPNSPLHF.

This chain connects TRBV28 to TRBJ1-5; the D gene is possibly TRBD1 (6 bases). CDR1 and CDR2 from the germline V gene are MDHEN and SYDVKM. This CDR3 contains 17 residues. V was pared by 2 bases and J by 3 bases, with 17 bases between. The CDR3 region is CASSLMGGAAINQPQHF. DNA of the CDR3: TGTGCCAGCAGTTTAATGGGGGGGGCAGCGATCAATCAGCCCCAGCATTTT.

This sequence joins TRBV6-6 and TRBJ1-2; a weak D match, TRBD1 (6 bases). V was trimmed by 7 bases and J by 2 bases, leaving 17 bases between them. The CDR3 length is 15 residues. Germline CDR1 reads MNHNY; CDR2 reads SVGAGI (reference sequence). The CDR3 DNA sequence: TGTGCCAGCATGACTACAGGGTTGGCGAACTATGGCTACACCTTC. Amino acid sequence: CASMTTGLANYGYTF.

This chain connects TRBV9 to TRBJ2-3, with TRBD2 as a possible D gene (5 bases). V lost 0 bases, J lost 4 bases, and 6 bases lay in between. Germline V gene lookup returns CDR1 SGDLS and CDR2 YYNGEE. The CDR3 totals 13 residues. For the CDR3, the DNA is TGTGCCAGCAGCGTAGGGAGGCCAGATACGCAGTATTTT. Its protein is CASSVGRPDTQYF.

The CDR3 sequence: CASSEEVGNNSPLHF. The DNA for the CDR3 is TGTGCCAGCAGTGAAGAAGTAGGAAATAATTCACCCCTCCACTTT. This chain links TRBV2 with TRBJ1-6, with D unresolved. V was cut by 1 base and J by 5 bases, with 9 bases left in between. The CDR3 contains 15 residues. CDR1 is SNHLY, CDR2 FYNNEI, per germline.

This chain links TRBV9 with TRBJ2-7; 8 bases align to TRBD1. The CDR3 extends over 15 amino acids. Trimming at V came to 0 bases and at J to 5 bases, leaving 7 bases not matched to a gene. Germline V gene sequence: CDR1 SGDLS, CDR2 YYNGEE. DNA of the CDR3: TGTGCCAGCAGCGTAGGGGCAGGGGGCTTCGACGAGCAGTACTTC. Translation: CASSVGAGGFDEQYF.

The rearrangement joins TRBV19 to TRBJ1-1, with a weak D call TRBD1 (6 bases). CDR1 and CDR2 from the germline V gene are LNHDA and SQIVND (reference sequence). Deletions cut 0 bases from V and 3 bases from J, with 11 bases between. CDR3 length equals 15 residues. DNA of the CDR3: TGTGCCAGTAGTATAGAGGGGGGGCGCGACACTGAAGCTTTCTTT. Translation: CASSIEGGRDTEAFF.

The CDR3 loop reads CASVVEGNTEAFF. DNA of the CDR3: TGTGCCAGCGTGGTCGAGGGAAACACTGAAGCTTTCTTT. The J gene is TRBJ1-1, the V gene TRBV2; D not certain. The CDR3 runs to 13 residues. Germline assignment: CDR1 SNHLY and CDR2 FYNNEI. The germline V and J ends were trimmed by 8 bases and 2 bases, with 12 bases remaining between them.

The rearrangement uses TRBV10-3 and TRBJ2-5; D gene uncertain. The V end was cut by 6 bases, the J end by 0 bases, with 14 bases between. CDR1 is ENHRY and CDR2 is SYGVKD in the germline V gene. There are 15 residues in the CDR3. CDR3 residues: CAIRKHDTDQETQYF. The CDR3 bases are TGTGCCATCAGGAAGCACGACACGGACCAAGAGACCCAGTACTTC.

The chain couples TRBV7-3 to TRBJ1-5, with D possibly TRBD1 on 6 matching bases. The germline V gene has CDR1 SGHTA and CDR2 FQGTGA. V was pared by 4 bases and J by 0 bases, with 13 bases between. The CDR3 consists of 16 residues. The CDR3 sequence is CASSSGTSSSNQPQHF. The CDR3 nucleotides read TGTGCCAGCAGCTCGGGGACAAGCTCTAGCAATCAGCCCCAGCATTTT.

In its sample, this clone was seen once. J is TRBJ1-3 and V is TRBV6-5; D not certain. CDR3 size: 14 residues. The germline CDR1 and CDR2 sequences are MNHEY and SVGAGI. Trimming removed 2 bases from V and 1 base from J, with 6 bases in between. CDR3 residues: CASSYALSGNTIYF. The CDR3 DNA reads as TGTGCCAGCAGTTACGCGCTATCTGGAAACACCATATATTTT.

This clone was counted once. The chain joins TRBV27 to TRBJ2-1; D possibly matches TRBD1 or TRBD2 (5 bases each). Trimming pared 3 bases from V and 3 bases from J, leaving 9 bases between. The CDR3 spans 14 residues. The germline V gene has CDR1 MNHEY and CDR2 SMNVEV (reference sequence). The CDR3 region is CASSFGGFYNEQFF. As DNA, the CDR3 is TGTGCCAGCAGTTTTGGGGGATTCTACAATGAGCAGTTCTTC.

The chain uses TRBV11-3 and TRBJ2-3; D possibly corresponds to TRBD2 (5 bases). The CDR3 totals 14 residues. V lost 5 bases and J 1 base, leaving 10 bases between the germline ends. Germline V gives CDR1 SGHNT, CDR2 YENEEA. The CDR3 sequence is CASSPTRGTDTQYF. The CDR3 DNA reads as TGTGCCAGCAGCCCGACGCGGGGCACAGATACGCAGTATTTT.

The CDR3 DNA reads as TGTGCCAGCAGCCCCTACAGGGGGGTGACTGCGAGGACTGAAGCTTTCTTT. Protein sequence: CASSPYRGVTARTEAFF. This chain connects TRBV14 to TRBJ1-1; 8 bases are shared with TRBD1. Germline CDR1 is SGHDN and CDR2 is FVKESK. This CDR3 has 17 residues. Unmatched junction bases numbered 15, after V lost 4 bases and J lost 5 bases. The whole variable domain, remainder taken from reference TRBV14 and TRBJ1-1, is EAGVTQFPSHSVIEKGQTVTLRCDPISGHDNLYWYRRVMGKEIKFLLHFVKESKQDESGMPNNRFLAERTGGTYSTLKVQPAELEDSGVYFCASSPYRGVTARTEAFFGQGTRLTVV.

V gene TRBV6-1 combines with J gene TRBJ1-4; TRBD1 matches 7 bases. Germline assignment: CDR1 MNHNS and CDR2 SASEGT. V trimming: 2 bases; J trimming: 3 bases; junction bases outside the gene matches: 9. The CDR3 length is 17 residues. CDR3 nucleotide sequence: TGTGCCAGCAGTGAACGGGGGATCAGGGGGTCTAATGAAAAACTGTTTTTT. It specifies CASSERGIRGSNEKLFF.

Only a few counts were recorded for this clone. V and J are TRBV5-1 and TRBJ2-7, with no clear D. CDR1 is SGHRS, CDR2 YFSETQ, per germline. Trimming left V 3 bases short and J 5 bases short, with 9 bases between. This CDR3 is 12 amino acids long. CDR3 in amino acids: CASSSQSHEQYF. The CDR3 nucleotides are TGCGCCAGCAGCTCACAGAGTCACGAGCAGTACTTC.

The chain recombines TRBV9 with TRBJ1-1; 10 bases agree with TRBD1. The trim removed 0 bases at V and 1 base at J, leaving 6 bases unmatched. Germline V gene sequence: CDR1 SGDLS, CDR2 YYNGEE. The CDR3 runs to 17 residues. The CDR3 reads CASSVGDRGLGNTEAFF. The CDR3 region has the DNA TGTGCCAGCAGCGTAGGGGACAGGGGTTTAGGGAACACTGAAGCTTTCTTT.

The chain carries TRBV2 and TRBJ1-4, with 10 bases identical to TRBD1. The CDR3 consists of 13 residues. Germline CDR1 reads SNHLY; CDR2 reads FYNNEI. V lost 6 bases to trimming and J lost 8 bases; unmatched junction nucleotides: 3. The chain's CDR3 is CASRTGGSEKLFF. In nucleotides, the CDR3 is TGTGCCAGCAGGACAGGGGGCTCAGAAAAACTGTTTTTT.

This chain joins TRBV2 and TRBJ2-5, with D unresolved. The germline V gene has CDR1 SNHLY and CDR2 FYNNEI. Trimming removed 1 base at V and 4 bases at J, with 7 bases between. CDR3 size: 13 residues. The CDR3 DNA is TGTGCCAGCAGTGAAGGGGATCGAGAGACCCAGTACTTC. Translating it yields CASSEGDRETQYF.

This chain uses TRBV5-1 with TRBJ1-2; TRBD1 agrees at 9 bases. In germline, CDR1 is SGHRS, CDR2 YFSETQ. J lost 6 bases, V lost 0 bases, and 6 bases had no gene match. CDR3 length: 15 amino acids. This CDR3 is CASSLGDREINGYTF. The CDR3 DNA reads as TGCGCCAGCAGCTTGGGGGACAGGGAAATCAATGGCTACACCTTC. Combining the CDR3 with reference TRBV5-1 and TRBJ1-2 gives the whole variable domain KAGVTQTPRYLIKTRGQQVTLSCSPISGHRSVSWYQQTPGQGLQFLFEYFSETQRNKGNFPGRFSGRQFSNSRSEMNVSTLELGDSALYLCASSLGDREINGYTFGSGTRLTVV.

The V and J genes are TRBV6-4 and TRBJ2-2; 7 bases fit TRBD2. The CDR3 consists of 15 residues. The V gene's germline CDR1 is MRHNA and CDR2 SNTAGT. The V and J ends lost 4 bases and 1 base, in that order; junction bases with no gene match: 3. For the CDR3, the DNA is TGTGCCAGCAGTGTTATAGCGGGGAACACCGGGGAGCTGTTTTTT. This gives the protein CASSVIAGNTGELFF.

The V call is TRBV5-1, the J call TRBJ1-2, with D perhaps matching TRBD1 (5 bases). CDR1 is SGHRS, CDR2 YFSETQ, per germline. The CDR3 extends over 14 amino acids. V was shortened by 0 bases and J by 6 bases, with 12 bases between the two germline ends. CDR3 amino acids: CASSLEGLFDGYTF. DNA of the CDR3: TGCGCCAGCAGCTTGGAGGGGCTGTTCGATGGCTACACCTTC.